This TCR beta chain was recorded in a study of a mutant IDH1 vaccine in newly diagnosed glioma. Time point of the sample: week 23, last vaccination. Doses of 300 ug of mutant IDH1 20-mer peptide were given with topical imiquimod. The repertoire was sequenced with immunoSEQ multiplex PCR; TCRdb's copy has only in-frame clones and lacks some. The repertoire holds about 33,000 clones, 85% to 90% seen once, with around 2.4% in the top ten. Germline values: CDR1 MNHEY, CDR2 SVGAGI. The CDR3 runs to 15 residues. Losses at the gene ends were 6 bases for V and 5 bases for J; bases not matched to a gene: 11. As regards this clone: Its specificity is not known.

The source was PBMCs, collected from a glioma patient whose treatment included an IDH1 peptide vaccine. This TCR was recovered from a middle-aged man with glioma. The gene calls are TRBV6-5 and TRBJ2-3, with 7 positions matching TRBD2. The CDR3 DNA sequence: TGTGCCAGCAGCCGTGGAGCGGGAACGGTAGATACGCAGTATTTT. Translating it yields CASSRGAGTVDTQYF.